The clone carrying this TCR beta chain was picked up one time. Amplification targeted TCR beta CDR3 regions from RNA transcripts. First-round RT-PCR targeting the TCR CDR3 was performed with the HTBI primer set. TCRdb re-derived calls from the multiplex PCR reads in MiXCR, one entry per CDR3 protein. The sample has hundreds of thousands of distinct CDR3 sequences, 17% seen once. The data derive from a study of T cells in Graves' hyperthyroidism and ophthalmopathy. Trimming removed 6 bases from V and 7 bases from J; junction bases left unmatched: 6. The CDR3 length is 16 residues. Germline lookup yields CDR1 SNHLY and CDR2 FYNNEI.

The rearrangement links TRBV2 to TRBJ2-1, with 16 bases aligning to TRBD2. This sequence originates from a woman between 18 and 30 years old with Graves' ophthalmopathy. Sequencing was performed on blood. The CDR3 nucleotides are TGTGCCAGCAGGACCGGGACTAGCGGGAGGGCTAATGAGCAGTTCTTC. It codes for CASRTGTSGRANEQFF. Variable domain in full (rest from reference TRBV2 and TRBJ2-1): EPEVTQTPSHQVTQMGQEVILRCVPISNHLYFYWYRQILGQKVEFLVSFYNNEISEKSEIFDDQFSVERPDGSNFTLKIRSTKLEDSAMYFCASRTGTSGRANEQFFGPGTRLTVL.